Listed here is a single T cell receptor beta chain. The data were taken from a study of blood T cell repertoires in COVID-19. Overall study: Spain, Italy and the United States supplied samples that represented acute and convalescent COVID-19. Nucleic acid was either cDNA or gDNA, and it came from T cells, B-cell-depleted T cells, or PBMCs.

The CDR3 length is 17 residues. V lost 6 bases to trimming and J lost 1 base; unmatched junction nucleotides: 5. The germline gives CDR1 MNHEY, CDR2 SMNVEV (reference sequence). In the original workflow: Using reference gene primer amplification, nucleated cell counts were estimated. TCRdb's copy holds only in-frame clones and misses some; the assay was immunoSEQ multiplex PCR. The V and J calls and the clone size are those of that table, but D and trimming were determined from the DNA. Of just over 250,000 clones listed, 80% to 90% are singletons. The sequencing input was PBMCs or T cells enriched from blood (not recorded which). This TCR derives from a man aged 30 to 45 with acute COVID-19. V is TRBV27 and J is TRBJ2-5; 16 bases are a match to TRBD2. The CDR3 reads CASRGLAGGIIQETQYF. DNA of the CDR3: TGTGCCAGCAGGGGACTAGCGGGAGGGATTATCCAAGAGACCCAGTACTTC.